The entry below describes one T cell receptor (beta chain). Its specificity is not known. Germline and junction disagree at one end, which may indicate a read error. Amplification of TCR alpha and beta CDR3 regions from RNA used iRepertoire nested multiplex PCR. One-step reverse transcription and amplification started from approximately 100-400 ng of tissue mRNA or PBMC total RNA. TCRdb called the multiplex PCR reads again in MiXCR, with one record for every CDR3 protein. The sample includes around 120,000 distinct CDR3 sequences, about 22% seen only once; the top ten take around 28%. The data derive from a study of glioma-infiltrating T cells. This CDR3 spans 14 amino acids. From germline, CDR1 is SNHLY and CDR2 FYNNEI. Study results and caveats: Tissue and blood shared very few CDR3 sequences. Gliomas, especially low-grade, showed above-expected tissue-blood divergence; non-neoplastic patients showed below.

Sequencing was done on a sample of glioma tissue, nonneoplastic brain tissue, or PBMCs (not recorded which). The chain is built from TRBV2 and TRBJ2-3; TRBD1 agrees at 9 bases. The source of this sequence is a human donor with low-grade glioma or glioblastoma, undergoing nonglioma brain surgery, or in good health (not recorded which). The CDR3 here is CSSGRDRAADTQYF. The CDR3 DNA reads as TGTTCCAGCGGCCGGGACAGGGCTGCAGATACGCAGTATTTT.